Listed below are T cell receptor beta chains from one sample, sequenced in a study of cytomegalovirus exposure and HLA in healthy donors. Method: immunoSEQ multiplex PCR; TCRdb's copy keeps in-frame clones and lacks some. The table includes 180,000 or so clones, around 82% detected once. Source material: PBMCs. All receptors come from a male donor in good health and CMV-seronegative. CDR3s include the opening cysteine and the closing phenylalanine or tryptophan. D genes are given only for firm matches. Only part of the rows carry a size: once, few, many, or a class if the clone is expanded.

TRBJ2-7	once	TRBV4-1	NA	CASSQGPGTSYEQYF	TGCGCCAGCAGCCAAGGGCCAGGAACCTCCTACGAGCAGTACTTC
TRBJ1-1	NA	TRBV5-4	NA	CASSLAATMNTEAFF	TGTGCCAGCAGCTTGGCAGCGACGATGAACACTGAAGCTTTCTTT
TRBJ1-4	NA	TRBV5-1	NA	CASSSNQRVPTNEKLFF	TGCGCCAGCAGCTCAAACCAGCGGGTTCCAACTAATGAAAAACTGTTTTTT
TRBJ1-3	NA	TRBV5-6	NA	CASSSIDRSGNTIYF	TGTGCCAGCAGCTCGATCGACAGGAGTGGAAACACCATATATTTT
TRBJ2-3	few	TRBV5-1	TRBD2	CASSLGLTSNTDTQYF	TGCGCCAGCAGCTTGGGCCTGACTAGCAACACAGATACGCAGTATTTT
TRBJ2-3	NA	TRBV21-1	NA	CASSKAGRGISTDTQYF	TGTGCCAGCAGCAAAGCGGGCAGGGGAATTAGCACAGATACGCAGTATTTT
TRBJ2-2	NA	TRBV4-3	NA	CASSQGGTRTGELFF	TGCGCCAGCAGCCAGGGGGGAACGAGGACCGGGGAGCTGTTTTTT
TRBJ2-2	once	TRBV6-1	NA	CASSAYGGNTGELFF	TGTGCCAGCAGCGCCTACGGGGGAAACACCGGGGAGCTGTTTTTT
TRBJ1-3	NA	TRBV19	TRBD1	CASGTAGNTIYF	TGTGCCAGTGGGACAGCTGGAAACACCATATATTTT
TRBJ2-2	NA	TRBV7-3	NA	CASSLSHTGELFF	TGTGCCAGCAGCCTTTCCCACACCGGGGAGCTGTTTTTT
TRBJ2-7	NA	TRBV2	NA	CASSVSGVSSYEQYF	TGTGCCAGCAGTGTCTCGGGAGTGAGCTCCTACGAGCAGTACTTC
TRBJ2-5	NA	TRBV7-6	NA	CASSLQPIETQYF	TGTGCCAGCAGCCTACAGCCCATTGAGACCCAGTACTTC
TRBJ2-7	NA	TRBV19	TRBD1	CASSWDGTGYEQYF	TGTGCCAGTTCCTGGGACGGGACAGGCTACGAGCAGTACTTC
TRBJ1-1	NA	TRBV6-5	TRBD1	CASSYVQGVSEAFF	TGTGCCAGCAGTTACGTGCAGGGGGTCTCCGAAGCTTTCTTT
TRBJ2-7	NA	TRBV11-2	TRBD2	CASSSTDGRAYEQYF	TGTGCCAGCAGCTCCACCGACGGGAGGGCGTACGAGCAGTACTTC
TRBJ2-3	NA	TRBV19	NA	CASSISRGADTQYF	TGTGCCAGTAGTATTTCCAGGGGGGCAGATACGCAGTATTTT
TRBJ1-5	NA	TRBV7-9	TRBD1	CASSSLQGKSNQPQHF	TGTGCCAGCAGCTCCCTACAGGGGAAAAGCAATCAGCCCCAGCATTTT
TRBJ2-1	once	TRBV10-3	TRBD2	CAISESGGARNEQFF	TGTGCCATCAGTGAATCGGGGGGGGCGAGGAATGAGCAGTTCTTC
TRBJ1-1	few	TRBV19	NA	CASSMWQRNTEAFF	TGTGCCAGTAGTATGTGGCAGCGGAACACTGAAGCTTTCTTT
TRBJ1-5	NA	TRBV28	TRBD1	CASSLVSGQWLEQPQHF	TGTGCCAGCAGTTTAGTATCGGGACAGTGGTTGGAGCAGCCCCAGCATTTT
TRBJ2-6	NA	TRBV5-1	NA	CASTYNRRYSGANVLTF	TGCGCCAGCACCTACAATCGGAGGTACTCTGGGGCCAACGTCCTGACTTTC
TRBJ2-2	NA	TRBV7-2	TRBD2	CASSSRLAGNTGELFF	TGTGCCAGCAGCTCCCGACTAGCGGGGAACACCGGGGAGCTGTTTTTT
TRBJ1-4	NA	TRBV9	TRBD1	CASSPGQGPEKLFF	TGTGCCAGCAGCCCGGGACAGGGTCCTGAAAAACTGTTTTTT
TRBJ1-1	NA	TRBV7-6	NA	CASSLETANTEAFF	TGTGCCAGCAGCTTAGAGACAGCCAACACTGAAGCTTTCTTT
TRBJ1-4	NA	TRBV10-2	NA	CASSEIGLPQLGGKLFF	TGCGCCAGCAGTGAGATAGGGCTCCCTCAATTAGGGGGTAAACTGTTTTTT
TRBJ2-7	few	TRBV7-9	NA	CASSYPSDPSYEQYF	TGTGCCAGCAGCTACCCGAGTGATCCCTCCTACGAGCAGTACTTC
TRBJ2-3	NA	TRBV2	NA	CASSPTGNTDTQYF	TGTGCCAGCAGTCCCACCGGGAACACAGATACGCAGTATTTT
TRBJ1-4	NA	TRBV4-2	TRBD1	CASSLRPGTGENEKLFF	TGTGCCAGCAGCCTACGACCCGGGACAGGGGAAAATGAAAAACTGTTTTTT
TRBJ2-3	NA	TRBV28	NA	CASNPTGTDTQYF	TGTGCCAGCAACCCCACGGGGACAGATACGCAGTATTTT
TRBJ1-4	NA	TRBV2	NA	CASSFQDLGSQLFF	TGTGCCAGCAGTTTCCAGGACCTCGGGAGTCAACTGTTTTTT
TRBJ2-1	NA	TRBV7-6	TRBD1	CASGTGTGVDNEQFF	TGTGCCAGCGGTACCGGGACAGGGGTGGACAATGAGCAGTTCTTC
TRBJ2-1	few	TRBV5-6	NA	CASSSPRRLTRNEQFF	TGTGCCAGCAGCTCCCCGCGGCGGCTGACTAGGAATGAGCAGTTCTTC
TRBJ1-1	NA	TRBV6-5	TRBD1	CASIRGSPGTEAFF	TGTGCCAGCATCAGGGGGTCCCCGGGGACTGAAGCTTTCTTT
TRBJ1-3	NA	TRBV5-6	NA	CASSLDYSGNTIYF	TGTGCCAGCAGCTTGGATTACTCTGGAAACACCATATATTTT
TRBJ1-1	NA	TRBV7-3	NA	CASSWTVNTEAFF	TGTGCCAGCAGCTGGACAGTGAACACTGAAGCTTTCTTT
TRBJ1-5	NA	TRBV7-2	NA	CASSLGSSRGNQPQHF	TGTGCCAGCAGCTTAGGCTCATCTAGAGGCAATCAGCCCCAGCATTTT
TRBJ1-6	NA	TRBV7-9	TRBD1	CASSPRDRGKIDSPLHF	TGTGCCAGCAGCCCTCGGGACAGGGGGAAAATCGATTCACCCCTCCACTTT
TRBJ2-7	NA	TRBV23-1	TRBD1	CASSHLLDRTAYEQYF	TGCGCCAGCAGTCACCTCCTGGACAGGACGGCCTACGAGCAGTACTTC
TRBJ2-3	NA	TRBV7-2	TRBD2	CASSKRGGPADTQYF	TGTGCCAGCAGTAAGCGGGGGGGCCCAGCAGATACGCAGTATTTT
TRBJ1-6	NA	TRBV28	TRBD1	CASSLLGGQPQSSYNSPLHF	TGTGCCAGCAGTTTATTGGGGGGACAGCCTCAAAGCTCCTATAATTCACCCCTCCACTTT
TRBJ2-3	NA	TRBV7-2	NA	CASSVNRVRTDTQYF	TGTGCCAGCAGCGTGAACAGGGTTAGGACAGATACGCAGTATTTT
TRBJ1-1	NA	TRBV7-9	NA	CSSSPHQGTTEAFF	TGTTCCAGCAGCCCCCACCAGGGTACAACTGAAGCTTTCTTT
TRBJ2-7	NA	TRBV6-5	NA	CASSYSGHHEQYF	TGTGCCAGCAGTTACTCGGGACACCACGAGCAGTACTTC
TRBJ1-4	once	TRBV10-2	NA	CASSAARATPNEKLFF	TGCGCCAGCAGTGCAGCCAGGGCAACCCCTAATGAAAAACTGTTTTTT
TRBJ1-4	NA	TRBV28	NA	CASIPGLGDGKLFF	TGTGCCAGCATACCGGGACTAGGGGACGGAAAACTGTTTTTT
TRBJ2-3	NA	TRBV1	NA	CTSSQRAPETDTQYF	TGCACCAGCAGCCAGAGGGCCCCCGAGACCGATACGCAGTATTTT
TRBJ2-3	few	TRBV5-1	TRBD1	CASSPAGQGTDTQYF	TGCGCCAGCAGCCCGGCGGGACAGGGCACAGATACGCAGTATTTT
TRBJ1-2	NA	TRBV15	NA	CATSRGEGFGGYTF	TGTGCCACCAGCAGAGGGGAGGGGTTCGGTGGCTACACCTTC
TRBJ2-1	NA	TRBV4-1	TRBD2	CASSQTSGGAGEQFF	TGCGCCAGCAGCCAGACTAGCGGGGGGGCCGGTGAGCAGTTCTTC